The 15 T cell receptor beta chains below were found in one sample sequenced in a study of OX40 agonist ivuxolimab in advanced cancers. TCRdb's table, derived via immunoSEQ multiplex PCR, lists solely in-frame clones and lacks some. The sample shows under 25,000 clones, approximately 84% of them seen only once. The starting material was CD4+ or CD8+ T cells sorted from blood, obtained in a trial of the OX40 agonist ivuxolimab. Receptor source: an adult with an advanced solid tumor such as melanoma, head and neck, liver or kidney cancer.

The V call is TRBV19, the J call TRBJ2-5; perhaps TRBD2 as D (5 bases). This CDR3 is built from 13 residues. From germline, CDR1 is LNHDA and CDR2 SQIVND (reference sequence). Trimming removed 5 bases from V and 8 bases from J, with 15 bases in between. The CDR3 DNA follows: TGTGCCAGTAGTGAAAAGGGCGGACTTACCCAGTACTTC. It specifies CASSEKGGLTQYF. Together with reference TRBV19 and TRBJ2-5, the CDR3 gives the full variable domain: DGGITQSPKYLFRKEGQNVTLSCEQNLNHDAMYWYRQDPGQGLRLIYYSQIVNDFQKGDIAEGYSVSREKKESFPLTVTSAQKNPTAFYLCASSEKGGLTQYFGPGTRLLVL.

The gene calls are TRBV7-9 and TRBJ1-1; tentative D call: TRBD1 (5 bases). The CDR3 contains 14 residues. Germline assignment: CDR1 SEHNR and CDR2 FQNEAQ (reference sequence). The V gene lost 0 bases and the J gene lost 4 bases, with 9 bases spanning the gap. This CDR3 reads CASSLASGGTEAFF. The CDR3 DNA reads TGTGCCAGCAGCTTAGCGTCGGGGGGCACTGAAGCTTTCTTT.

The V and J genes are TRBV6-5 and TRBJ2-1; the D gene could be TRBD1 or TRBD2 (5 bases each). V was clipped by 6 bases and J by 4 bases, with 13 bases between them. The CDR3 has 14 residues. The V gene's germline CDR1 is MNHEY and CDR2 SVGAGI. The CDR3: CASSPGTAYNEQFF. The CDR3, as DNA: TGTGCCAGCAGCCCCGGGACCGCTTACAATGAGCAGTTCTTC.

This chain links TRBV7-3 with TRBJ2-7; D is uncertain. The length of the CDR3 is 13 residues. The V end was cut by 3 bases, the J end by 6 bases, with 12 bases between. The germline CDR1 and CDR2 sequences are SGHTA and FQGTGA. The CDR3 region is CASSLLGSGEQYF. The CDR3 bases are TGTGCCAGCAGCTTGTTAGGGTCGGGCGAGCAGTACTTC.

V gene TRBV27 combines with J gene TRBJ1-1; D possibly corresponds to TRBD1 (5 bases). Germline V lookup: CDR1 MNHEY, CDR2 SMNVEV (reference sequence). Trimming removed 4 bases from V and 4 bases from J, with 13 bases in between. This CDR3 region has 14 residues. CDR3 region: CASSWEGPFTEAFF. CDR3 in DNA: TGTGCCAGCAGTTGGGAGGGGCCCTTCACTGAAGCTTTCTTT.

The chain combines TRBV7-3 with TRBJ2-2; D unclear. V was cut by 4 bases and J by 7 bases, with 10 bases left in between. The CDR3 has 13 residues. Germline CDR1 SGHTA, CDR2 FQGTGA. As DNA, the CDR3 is TGTGCCAGCAGCTACCCCGGTGACGGGGAGCTGTTTTTT. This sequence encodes CASSYPGDGELFF.

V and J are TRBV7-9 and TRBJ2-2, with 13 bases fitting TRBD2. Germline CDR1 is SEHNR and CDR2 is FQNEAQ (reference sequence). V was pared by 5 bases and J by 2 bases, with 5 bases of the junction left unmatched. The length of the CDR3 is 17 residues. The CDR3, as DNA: TGTGCCAGCAGCCCCCGACTAGCGGGGGGAAACACCGGGGAGCTGTTTTTT. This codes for CASSPRLAGGNTGELFF. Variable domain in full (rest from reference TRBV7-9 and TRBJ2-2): DTGVSQNPRHKITKRGQNVTFRCDPISEHNRLYWYRQTLGQGPEFLTYFQNEAQLEKSRLLSDRFSAERPKGSFSTLEIQRTEQGDSAMYLCASSPRLAGGNTGELFFGEGSRLTVL.

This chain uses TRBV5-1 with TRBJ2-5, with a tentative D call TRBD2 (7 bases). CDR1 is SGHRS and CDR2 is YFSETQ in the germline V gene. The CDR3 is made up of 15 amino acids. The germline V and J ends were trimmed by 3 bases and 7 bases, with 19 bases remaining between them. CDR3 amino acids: CASSSRGDPGGTQYF. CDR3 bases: TGCGCCAGCAGCTCAAGGGGGGACCCGGGGGGGACCCAGTACTTC.

The DNA of the CDR3 is TGTGCCAGCAGTACCCAGGACATGAGGGACGAGCAGTACTTC. Translation: CASSTQDMRDEQYF. V is TRBV25-1 and J is TRBJ2-7; possibly TRBD1 or TRBD2 for D (5 bases each). CDR1 and CDR2 (germline): MGHDK, SYGVNS. The V end was cut by 5 bases, the J end by 5 bases, with 16 bases between. This CDR3 region has 14 residues.

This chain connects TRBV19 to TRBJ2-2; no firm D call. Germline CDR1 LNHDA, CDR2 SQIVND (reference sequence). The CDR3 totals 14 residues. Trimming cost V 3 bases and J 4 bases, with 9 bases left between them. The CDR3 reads CASSIPPITGELFF. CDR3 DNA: TGTGCCAGTAGTATCCCCCCGATCACCGGGGAGCTGTTTTTT.

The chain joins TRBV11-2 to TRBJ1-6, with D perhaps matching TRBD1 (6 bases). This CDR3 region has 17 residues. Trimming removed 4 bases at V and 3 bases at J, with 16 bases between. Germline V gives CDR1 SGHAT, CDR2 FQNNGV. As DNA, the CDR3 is TGTGCCAGCAGCTCCAAAACTAGGGGGAACTATAATTCACCCCTCCACTTT. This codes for CASSSKTRGNYNSPLHF.

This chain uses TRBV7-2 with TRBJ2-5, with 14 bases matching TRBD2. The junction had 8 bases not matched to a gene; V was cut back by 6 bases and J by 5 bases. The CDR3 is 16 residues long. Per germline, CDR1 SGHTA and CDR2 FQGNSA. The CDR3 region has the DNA TGTGCCAGCAGACAAGGGACTAGCGGGGGCGGCGAGACCCAGTACTTC. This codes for CASRQGTSGGGETQYF.

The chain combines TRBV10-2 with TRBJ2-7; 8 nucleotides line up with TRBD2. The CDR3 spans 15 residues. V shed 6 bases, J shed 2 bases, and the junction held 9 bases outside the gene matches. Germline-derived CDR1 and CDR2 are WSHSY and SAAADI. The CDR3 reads CASSDGLAGPYEQYF. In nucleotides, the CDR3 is TGCGCCAGCAGCGACGGGCTAGCGGGCCCCTACGAGCAGTACTTC.

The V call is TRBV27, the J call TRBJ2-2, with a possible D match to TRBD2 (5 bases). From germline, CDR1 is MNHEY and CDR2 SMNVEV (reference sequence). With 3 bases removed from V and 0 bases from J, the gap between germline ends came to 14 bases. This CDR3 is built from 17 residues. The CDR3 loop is CASSFRRVHSNTGELFF. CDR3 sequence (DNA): TGTGCCAGCAGTTTTAGGCGGGTTCATTCGAACACCGGGGAGCTGTTTTTT.

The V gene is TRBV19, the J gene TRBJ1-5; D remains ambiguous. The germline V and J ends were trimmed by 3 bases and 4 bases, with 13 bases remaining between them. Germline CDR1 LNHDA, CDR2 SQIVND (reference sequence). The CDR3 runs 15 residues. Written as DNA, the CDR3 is TGTGCCAGTAGTATTTACCAGGACCCGAATCAGCCCCAGCATTTT. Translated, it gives CASSIYQDPNQPQHF. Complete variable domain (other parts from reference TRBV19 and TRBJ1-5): DGGITQSPKYLFRKEGQNVTLSCEQNLNHDAMYWYRQDPGQGLRLIYYSQIVNDFQKGDIAEGYSVSREKKESFPLTVTSAQKNPTAFYLCASSIYQDPNQPQHFGDGTRLSIL.